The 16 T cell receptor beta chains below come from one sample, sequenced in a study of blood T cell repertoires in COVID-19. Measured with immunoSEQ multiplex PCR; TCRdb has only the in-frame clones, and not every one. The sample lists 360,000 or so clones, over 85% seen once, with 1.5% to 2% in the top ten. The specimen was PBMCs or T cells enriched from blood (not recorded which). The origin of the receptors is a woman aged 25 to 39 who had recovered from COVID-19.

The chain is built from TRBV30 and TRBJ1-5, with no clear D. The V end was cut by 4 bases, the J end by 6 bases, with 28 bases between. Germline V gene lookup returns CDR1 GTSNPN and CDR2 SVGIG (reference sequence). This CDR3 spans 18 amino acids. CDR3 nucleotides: TGTGCCTGGACTACCTATTCTAACCCGGGAGTCATACCTCAGCCCCAGCATTTT. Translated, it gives CAWTTYSNPGVIPQPQHF.

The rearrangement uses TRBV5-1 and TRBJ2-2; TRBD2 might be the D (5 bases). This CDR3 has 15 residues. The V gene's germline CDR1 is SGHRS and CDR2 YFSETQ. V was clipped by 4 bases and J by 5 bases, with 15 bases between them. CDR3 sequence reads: CASSNERGWTGELFF. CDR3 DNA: TGCGCCAGCAGCAACGAGCGCGGGTGGACCGGGGAGCTGTTTTTT.

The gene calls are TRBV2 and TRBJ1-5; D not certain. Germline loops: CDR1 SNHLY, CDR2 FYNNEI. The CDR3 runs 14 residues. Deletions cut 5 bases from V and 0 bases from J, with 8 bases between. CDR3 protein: CASSLDSSNQPQHF. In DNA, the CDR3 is TGTGCCAGCAGTTTGGACTCTAGCAATCAGCCCCAGCATTTT.

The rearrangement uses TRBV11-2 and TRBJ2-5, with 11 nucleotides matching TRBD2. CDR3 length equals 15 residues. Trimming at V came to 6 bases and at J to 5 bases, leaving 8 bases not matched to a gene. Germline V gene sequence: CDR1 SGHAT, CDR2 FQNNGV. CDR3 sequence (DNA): TGTGCCAGCAGTGATGTAGCGGGGGGGCCTGAGACCCAGTACTTC. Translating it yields CASSDVAGGPETQYF.

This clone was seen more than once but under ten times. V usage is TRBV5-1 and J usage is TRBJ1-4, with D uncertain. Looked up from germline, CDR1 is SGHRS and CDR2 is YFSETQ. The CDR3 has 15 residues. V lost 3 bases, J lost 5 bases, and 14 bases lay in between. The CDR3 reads CASSSRPGVNEKLFF. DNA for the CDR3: TGCGCCAGCAGCTCTAGACCCGGGGTAAATGAAAAACTGTTTTTT.

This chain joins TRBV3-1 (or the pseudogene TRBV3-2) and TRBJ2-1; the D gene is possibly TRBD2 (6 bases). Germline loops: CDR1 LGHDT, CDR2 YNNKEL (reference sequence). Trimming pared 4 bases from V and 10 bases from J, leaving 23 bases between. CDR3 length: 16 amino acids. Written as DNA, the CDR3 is TGTGCCAGCAGCCGAACAGCGGGTGGGAAACTCAACGAGCAGTTCTTC. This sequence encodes CASSRTAGGKLNEQFF.

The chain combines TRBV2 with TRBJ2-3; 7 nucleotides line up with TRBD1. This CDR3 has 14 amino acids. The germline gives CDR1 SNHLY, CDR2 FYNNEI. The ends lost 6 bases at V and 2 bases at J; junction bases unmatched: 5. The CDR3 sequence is CASRDRPFTDTQYF. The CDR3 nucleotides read TGTGCCAGCAGGGACAGGCCCTTCACAGATACGCAGTATTTT. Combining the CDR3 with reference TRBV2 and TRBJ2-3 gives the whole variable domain EPEVTQTPSHQVTQMGQEVILRCVPISNHLYFYWYRQILGQKVEFLVSFYNNEISEKSEIFDDQFSVERPDGSNFTLKIRSTKLEDSAMYFCASRDRPFTDTQYFGPGTRLTVL.

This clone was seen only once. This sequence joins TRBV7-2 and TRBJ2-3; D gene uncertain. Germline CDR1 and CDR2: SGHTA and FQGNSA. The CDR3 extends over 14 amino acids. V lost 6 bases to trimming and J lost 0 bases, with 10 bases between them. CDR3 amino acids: CASRFGPSTDTQYF. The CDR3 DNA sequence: TGTGCCAGCAGATTCGGTCCTAGCACAGATACGCAGTATTTT.

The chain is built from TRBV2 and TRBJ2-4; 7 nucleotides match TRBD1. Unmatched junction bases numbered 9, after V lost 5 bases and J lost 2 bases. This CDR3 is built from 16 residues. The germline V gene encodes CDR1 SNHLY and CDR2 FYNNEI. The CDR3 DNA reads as TGTGCCAGCAGTATTGACAGGGAAAATACCAAAAACATTCAGTACTTC. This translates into CASSIDRENTKNIQYF.

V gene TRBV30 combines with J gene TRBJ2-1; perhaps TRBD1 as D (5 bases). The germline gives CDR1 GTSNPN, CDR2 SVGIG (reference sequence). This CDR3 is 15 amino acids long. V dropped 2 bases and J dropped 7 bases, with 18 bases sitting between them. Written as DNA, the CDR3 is TGTGCCTGGAGTATTGACAGTATTCAATCGAATGAGCAGTTCTTC. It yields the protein CAWSIDSIQSNEQFF.

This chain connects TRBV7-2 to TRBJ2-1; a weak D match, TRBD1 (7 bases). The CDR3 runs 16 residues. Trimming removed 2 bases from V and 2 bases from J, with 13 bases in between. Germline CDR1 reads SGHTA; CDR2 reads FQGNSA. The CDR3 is CASSLRGTATYNEQFF. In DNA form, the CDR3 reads TGTGCCAGCAGCTTACGGGGGACAGCAACCTACAATGAGCAGTTCTTC.

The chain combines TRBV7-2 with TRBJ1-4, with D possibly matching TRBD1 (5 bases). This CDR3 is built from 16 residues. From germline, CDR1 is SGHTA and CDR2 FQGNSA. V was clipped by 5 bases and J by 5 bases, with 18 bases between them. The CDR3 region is CASSPSWRGANEKLFF. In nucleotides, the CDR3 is TGTGCCAGCAGCCCTAGCTGGCGCGGGGCCAATGAAAAACTGTTTTTT.

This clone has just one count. The CDR3 is CASSGTAYNEQFF. The CDR3 DNA is TGTGCCAGCAGTGGGACTGCATACAATGAGCAGTTCTTC. The chain combines TRBV27 with TRBJ2-1, with D tentatively TRBD2 (6 bases). V shed 5 bases and J shed 4 bases, with 9 bases lying between them. CDR1 is MNHEY, CDR2 SMNVEV, per germline (reference sequence). The length of the CDR3 is 13 residues.

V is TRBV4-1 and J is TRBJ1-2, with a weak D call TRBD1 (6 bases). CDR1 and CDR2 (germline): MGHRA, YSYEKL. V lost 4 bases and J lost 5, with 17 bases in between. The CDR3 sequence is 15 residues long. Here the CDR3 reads CASSPLGRGGYGYTF. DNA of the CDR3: TGCGCCAGCAGCCCCCTGGGCAGGGGAGGGTATGGCTACACCTTC.

The CDR3 coding sequence is TGTGCCAGCAGCACAGGGGGACAACCTTCCTACGAGCAGTACTTC. Encoded protein: CASSTGGQPSYEQYF. The chain carries TRBV7-9 and TRBJ2-7; 8 positions agree with TRBD1. This CDR3 region has 15 residues. Germline CDR1 SEHNR, CDR2 FQNEAQ (reference sequence). The V and J ends lost 5 bases and 1 base, in that order; junction bases with no gene match: 7.

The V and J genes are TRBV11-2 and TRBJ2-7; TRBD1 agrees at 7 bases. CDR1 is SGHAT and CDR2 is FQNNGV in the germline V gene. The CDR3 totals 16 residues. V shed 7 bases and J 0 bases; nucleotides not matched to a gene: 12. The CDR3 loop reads CASNRPGQLLSYEQYF. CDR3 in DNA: TGTGCCAGCAACAGGCCGGGACAGCTCCTCTCCTACGAGCAGTACTTC. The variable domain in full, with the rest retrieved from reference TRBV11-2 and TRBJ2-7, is EAGVAQSPRYKIIEKRQSVAFWCNPISGHATLYWYQQILGQGPKLLIQFQNNGVVDDSQLPKDRFSAERLKGVDSTLKIQPAKLEDSAVYLCASNRPGQLLSYEQYFGPGTRLTVT.